A single TCR beta chain is shown here with its context. J was trimmed by 0 bases and V by 4 bases; bases with no gene match: 4. The CDR3 sequence is 16 residues long. Germline lookup yields CDR1 SGHDT and CDR2 YYEEEE. These data belong to a study of blood T cell repertoires in COVID-19. Study context: COVID-19 samples, acute and convalescent, were from the United States, Italy and Spain. PBMCs, B-cell-depleted T cells, or T cells were the source of the cDNA or gDNA that made up the material.

In the original workflow: Nucleated cell counts were estimated from reference gene primer amplification. The repertoire was sequenced with immunoSEQ multiplex PCR; TCRdb's copy has only in-frame clones and lacks some. V and J calls plus clone size are reproduced from that table; the DNA served to infer D and trimming. Seen here are a few hundred thousand clones, approximately 86% observed once, and the top ten hold less than 4.5%. The sequence came from a woman aged 50 to 60 with active or convalescent COVID-19. Sequencing was carried out using peripheral blood. The gene calls are TRBV5-6 and TRBJ1-3; 10 bases line up with TRBD1. The CDR3 sequence is CASSLTGGPSGNTIYF. CDR3 nucleotide sequence: TGTGCCAGCAGCCTGACAGGGGGCCCCTCTGGAAACACCATATATTTT.